These 27 T cell receptor beta chains originate from one sample sequenced in a study of CD8+CD57+ T cells in acquired aplastic anemia. Sequenced patients had shown CD8+CD57+ cell expansion by flow cytometry. Using genomic DNA as the template, TCR beta VDJ and CDR3 profiling was carried out. Via MiXCR, TCRdb re-called the reads, giving one row per CDR3 protein. Among approximately 180,000 distinct CDR3 sequences listed, roughly 65% were seen once. Sequences were obtained from sorted CD4+, CD8+, or CD8+CD57+ T cells (not recorded which) from PBMCs. These TCRs come from a human donor with aplastic anemia.

This sequence joins TRBV20-1 and TRBJ2-1, with TRBD2 identical over 14 bases. Germline assignment: CDR1 DFQATT and CDR2 SNEGSKA (reference sequence). Germline trimming cut 0 bases from V and 12 bases from J; bases unmatched to any gene: 7. This CDR3 comprises 15 residues. Written as DNA, the CDR3 is TGCAGTGCTAGAGAACTGACTAGCGGGGGGGCGATGCAGTTCTTC. It encodes CSARELTSGGAMQFF.

The rearrangement uses TRBV9 and TRBJ1-3; D is unresolved. CDR3 length: 16 amino acids. V was clipped by 3 bases and J by 3 bases, with 16 bases between them. Germline lookup yields CDR1 SGDLS and CDR2 YYNGEE. CDR3 residues: CASSDPPLRDGNTIYF. The CDR3 nucleotides read TGTGCCAGCAGCGACCCGCCCTTGAGGGATGGAAACACCATATATTTT.

The count of this clonotype is one. The chain joins TRBV4-2 to TRBJ2-7; D possibly corresponds to TRBD2 (5 bases). This CDR3 comprises 17 residues. V was pared by 0 bases and J by 3 bases, with 18 bases between. Per germline, CDR1 LGHNA and CDR2 YNFKEQ. The CDR3 DNA is TGTGCCAGCAGCCAAGAAGGAGGCGGAGTCATCCTCTACGAGCAGTACTTC. The encoded protein is CASSQEGGGVILYEQYF.

The rearrangement uses TRBV20-1 and TRBJ2-7; D remains ambiguous. Germline assignment: CDR1 DFQATT and CDR2 SNEGSKA (reference sequence). Between the trimmed V and J ends, which lost 0 bases and 6 bases, there was a span of 9 bases. This CDR3 contains 12 residues. CDR3 sequence: CSARDGQVEQYF. The CDR3 bases are TGCAGTGCTAGAGATGGCCAGGTCGAGCAGTACTTC.

This chain connects TRBV10-3 to TRBJ1-3, with unresolved D. Per germline, CDR1 ENHRY and CDR2 SYGVKD. This CDR3 contains 17 residues. The V and J ends lost 0 bases and 0 bases respectively, with 12 bases between them. The CDR3 region has the DNA TGTGCCATCAGTGAGTCGCGTAAGACGGACTCTGGAAACACCATATATTTT. It is translated as CAISESRKTDSGNTIYF.

This clonotype was recorded many times. CDR3 coding DNA: TGCAGTGCTAGAGATTTTGGCGGGGCTTATTACGAGCAGTACTTC. Protein: CSARDFGGAYYEQYF. The V gene is TRBV20-1, the J gene TRBJ2-7; weak D call: TRBD2 (6 bases). The CDR3 runs to 15 residues. Germline-derived CDR1 and CDR2 are DFQATT and SNEGSKA (reference sequence). V lost 0 bases, J lost 4 bases, and 16 bases lay in between.

With respect to this clonotype: At one end, the junction sequence differs from germline, possibly due to a read error. The rearrangement joins TRBV6-7 to TRBJ2-7, with D possibly matching TRBD2 (7 bases). TRBV6-7 is noted as an ORF with a role that remains uncertain. CDR3 length equals 14 residues. The DNA of the CDR3 is TGCGCCAGCAGCCAAGGGGGGGTCCCCCACGAGCAGTACTTC. This sequence encodes CASSQGGVPHEQYF.

The rearrangement uses TRBV2 and TRBJ2-7, with TRBD1 as a possible D gene (5 bases). V was shortened by 4 bases and J by 2 bases, with 15 bases between the two germline ends. This CDR3 spans 15 amino acids. Germline CDR1 reads SNHLY; CDR2 reads FYNNEI. The CDR3 DNA reads TGTGCCAGCAGTGGGACACCCGATAGACCCTACGAGCAGTACTTC. This encodes CASSGTPDRPYEQYF.

This chain joins TRBV12-3 or TRBV12-4 and TRBJ2-2, with 12 bases that match TRBD2. The CDR3 length is 17 residues. V lost 6 bases, J lost 4 bases, and 9 bases stayed unmatched. CDR3 nucleotides: TGTGCCAGCAGGCCACTAGCGGGGGGCCGAGGCACCGGGGAGCTGTTTTTT. This sequence encodes CASRPLAGGRGTGELFF.

J is TRBJ1-2 and V is TRBV7-8; D is ambiguous. CDR1 and CDR2 (germline): SGHVS, FQNEAQ. With 1 base removed from V and 3 bases from J, the gap between germline ends came to 9 bases. The CDR3 runs to 14 residues. This CDR3 is CASSLDPFHYGYTF. The DNA for the CDR3 is TGTGCCAGCAGCTTAGATCCCTTTCACTATGGCTACACCTTC.

This chain uses TRBV24-1 with TRBJ2-2, with TRBD1 matching over 11 bases. The J segment lost 4 bases and the V segment lost 4 bases, leaving 7 bases of the junction unmatched. Germline loops: CDR1 KGHDR, CDR2 SFDVKD. This CDR3 has 17 residues. CDR3 nucleotides: TGTGCCACCAGTGAGAATACAGGGACAGGGGGCACCGGGGAGCTGTTTTTT. Residues: CATSENTGTGGTGELFF.

The CDR3 sequence: CATRSSGTTGELFF. CDR3 in DNA: TGTGCCACCAGATCTAGCGGGACCACCGGGGAGCTGTTTTTT. J is TRBJ2-2 and V is TRBV24-1; 9 positions agree with TRBD2. CDR1 KGHDR and CDR2 SFDVKD come from the germline V gene. The CDR3 is 14 residues long. The V gene end was trimmed by 7 bases and the J gene end by 4 bases; junction bases not matched to a gene: 3.

In this sample, this clonotype turned up a few times. The chain uses TRBV20-1 and TRBJ2-7; 12 nucleotides line up with TRBD2. V lost 5 bases and J lost 4; bases outside the gene matches: 3. The CDR3 runs to 13 residues. Germline assignment: CDR1 DFQATT and CDR2 SNEGSKA (reference sequence). Written as DNA, the CDR3 is TGCAGTGCTTGGGGACTAGCGGGTTACGAGCAGTACTTC. It specifies CSAWGLAGYEQYF.

This rearrangement joins TRBV24-1 to TRBJ2-5, with 10 bases matching TRBD1. The V gene's germline CDR1 is KGHDR and CDR2 SFDVKD. CDR3 size: 17 residues. The V segment lost 2 bases and the J segment 5 bases; nucleotides outside the gene matches: 10. The CDR3 region is CATSDSKDRGRTETQYF. DNA of the CDR3: TGTGCCACCAGTGATTCGAAGGACAGGGGGAGGACGGAGACCCAGTACTTC.

This chain uses TRBV15 with TRBJ2-3; the D gene could be TRBD1 or TRBD2 (5 bases each). Per the germline V gene, CDR1 is LNHNV and CDR2 is YYDKDF (reference sequence). V was pared by 3 bases and J by 4 bases, with 14 bases between. The CDR3 is 15 amino acids. In DNA form, the CDR3 reads TGTGCCACCAGCAGCTCGCCTAGGGACGCAGATACGCAGTATTTT. Its protein is CATSSSPRDADTQYF.

This sequence joins TRBV7-8 and TRBJ2-3; D remains unclear. Trimming pared 2 bases from V and 6 bases from J, leaving 12 bases between. The germline CDR1 and CDR2 sequences are SGHVS and FQNEAQ. CDR3 length equals 14 residues. CDR3 amino acids: CASSLKAGSDTQYF. The DNA for the CDR3 is TGTGCCAGCAGCTTAAAGGCCGGAAGTGATACGCAGTATTTT.

CDR3 nucleotides: TGTGCCAGCAATAGGGGGGACAGGGTTTTGGATACGCAGTATTTT. Encoded protein: CASNRGDRVLDTQYF. V is TRBV6-6 and J is TRBJ2-3, with 9 bases fitting TRBD1. The CDR3 runs to 15 residues. J lost 6 bases, V lost 7 bases, and 11 bases had no gene match. The germline gives CDR1 MNHNY, CDR2 SVGAGI (reference sequence).

The CDR3 sequence is CASSLRQGGRTEQYF. In DNA, the CDR3 is TGCGCCAGCAGCTTGAGACAGGGGGGCCGCACCGAGCAGTACTTC. The chain is built from TRBV5-1 and TRBJ2-7; the match to TRBD1 covers 9 bases. CDR1 is SGHRS, CDR2 YFSETQ, per germline. The CDR3 runs to 15 residues. V lost 1 base and J lost 6; bases outside the gene matches: 8.

The chain has TRBV12-3 or TRBV12-4 and TRBJ2-3; no clear D. V lost 5 bases and J lost 2, with 5 bases in between. This CDR3 region has 12 residues. CDR3 nucleotide sequence: TGTGCCAGCAGTCGCAACACAGATACGCAGTATTTT. It codes for CASSRNTDTQYF.

This clonotype was detected a few times. The gene calls are TRBV29-1 and TRBJ2-7, with 9 nucleotides matching TRBD1. Per germline, CDR1 SQVTM and CDR2 ANQGSEA. Unmatched junction bases numbered 7, after V lost 7 bases and J lost 3 bases. The CDR3 consists of 13 residues. DNA of the CDR3: TGCAGCGGTGCGGTGGGACAGGGCTACGAGCAGTACTTC. Its translation: CSGAVGQGYEQYF.

This clonotype was detected only once. The V call is TRBV10-3, the J call TRBJ2-7; D is perhaps TRBD1 or TRBD2 (6 bases each). Germline CDR1 and CDR2: ENHRY and SYGVKD. The CDR3 has 14 amino acids. Trimming took 10 bases from V and 5 from J, leaving 21 bases between them. CDR3 region: CASRPLGGQDEQYF. Written as DNA, the CDR3 is TGTGCCAGCAGGCCTCTGGGGGGCCAGGACGAGCAGTACTTC.

In this sample, this clonotype turned up a few times. The rearrangement uses TRBV7-8 and TRBJ1-2, with D uncertain. Germline CDR1 reads SGHVS; CDR2 reads FQNEAQ. V was trimmed by 0 bases and J by 4 bases, leaving 9 bases between them. The length of the CDR3 is 14 residues. The CDR3 loop reads CASSLAEEAYGYTF. The CDR3 bases are TGTGCCAGCAGCTTAGCGGAGGAGGCCTATGGCTACACCTTC.

This clonotype has ten or more counts. Without the conserved terminal phenylalanine or tryptophan, this CDR3 likely stems from a read error. The chain links TRBV24-1 to TRBJ2-3; 8 positions agree with TRBD2. The germline V gene encodes CDR1 KGHDR and CDR2 SFDVKD. The ends lost 2 bases at V and 3 bases at J; junction bases unmatched: 6. The CDR3 consists of 16 residues. The CDR3 nucleotides are TGTGCCACCAGTGATTCACTAGCGGTAAATACAGATACGCAGTATTCT. It codes for CATSDSLAVNTDTQYS.

The sample holds a few counts of this clonotype. The chain combines TRBV10-3 with TRBJ1-6; the match to TRBD1 covers 7 bases. J lost 5 bases, V lost 6 bases, and 7 bases had no gene match. Germline CDR1 reads ENHRY; CDR2 reads SYGVKD. This CDR3 contains 15 residues. DNA of the CDR3: TGTGCCATCAGCGGACAGGACTATAATAATTCACCCCTCCACTTT. This sequence encodes CAISGQDYNNSPLHF.

The J gene is TRBJ1-5, the V gene TRBV7-7, with D perhaps matching TRBD1 (5 bases). CDR1 and CDR2 from the germline V gene are SSHAT and FNYEAQ (reference sequence). CDR3 length equals 13 residues. The CDR3 DNA sequence: TGTGCTAAGAGGCCAGCAGGGTTTCAGCCCCAGCATTTT. Translation gives CAKRPAGFQPQHF.

This clonotype was observed a handful of times. The chain couples TRBV24-1 to TRBJ2-2; D unclear. The germline V and J ends were trimmed by 6 bases and 3 bases, with 4 bases remaining between them. The CDR3 length is 12 residues. The germline CDR1 and CDR2 sequences are KGHDR and SFDVKD. The CDR3 region has the DNA TGTGCCACCAGTAGATACACCGGGGAGCTGTTTTTT. Translated, it gives CATSRYTGELFF.

V gene TRBV6-6 combines with J gene TRBJ2-2; 7 nucleotides align to TRBD1. The CDR3 covers 17 residues. Germline V lookup: CDR1 MNHNY, CDR2 SVGAGI (reference sequence). The V and J ends lost 7 bases and 5 bases, in that order; junction bases with no gene match: 16. CDR3 in DNA: TGTGCCAGCAACCAGCCCTTTGGACAGGCGAGTACCGGGGAGCTGTTTTTT. The encoded protein is CASNQPFGQASTGELFF.